Following are 14 T cell receptor beta chains from one sample sequenced in a study of PD-L1 blockade in urothelial cancer. TCRdb keeps only in-frame clones here, not all; method: immunoSEQ multiplex PCR. The data contain under 100,000 clones, around 91% of them singletons. Specified time point: pretreatment peripheral blood. This specimen was PBMCs, taken around atezolizumab (anti-PD-L1) treatment. The receptor set was obtained from a man in his 60s with urothelial cancer.

The rearrangement links TRBV28 to TRBJ2-6; perhaps TRBD1 as D (6 bases). There are 14 residues in the CDR3. Trimming stripped 11 bases from V and 0 bases from J, with 11 bases between. Germline V gene sequence: CDR1 MDHEN, CDR2 SYDVKM. The DNA for the CDR3 is TGTGCCTCTCAGGGGTACTCTGGGGCCAACGTCCTGACTTTC. Translation: CASQGYSGANVLTF.

This clone was observed a single time. The chain links TRBV7-6 to TRBJ2-3, with TRBD1 matching over 7 bases. CDR1 is SGHVS, CDR2 FNYEAQ, per germline. This CDR3 region has 14 residues. V shed 1 base and J 4 bases; nucleotides not matched to a gene: 2. CDR3 coding DNA: TGTGCCAGCAGCTTAGTGGGGACAGCAGATACGCAGTATTTT. This codes for CASSLVGTADTQYF.

CDR3 in amino acids: CASSISGENGYTF. As DNA, the CDR3 is TGTGCCAGTAGTATCAGTGGAGAGAATGGCTACACCTTC. The V gene is TRBV19, the J gene TRBJ1-2; D uncertain. Trimming shortened V by 3 bases and J by 6 bases, and 11 bases separated the two germline ends. Germline CDR1 LNHDA, CDR2 SQIVND (reference sequence). The CDR3 has 13 residues.

The chain joins TRBV7-3 to TRBJ2-3, with 7 bases fitting TRBD2. After removal of 4 bases from V and 5 bases from J, the junction contained 6 bases not matched to a gene. This CDR3 has 14 amino acids. The V gene's germline CDR1 is SGHTA and CDR2 FQGTGA. The CDR3 DNA reads TGTGCCAGCAGCTCCTGGGGGGGGAGAGATACGCAGTATTTT. This encodes CASSSWGGRDTQYF. Full variable domain (missing parts from reference TRBV7-3 and TRBJ2-3): GAGVSQTPSNKVTEKGKYVELRCDPISGHTALYWYRQSLGQGPEFLIYFQGTGAADDSGLPNDRFFAVRPEGSVSTLKIQRTERGDSAVYLCASSSWGGRDTQYFGPGTRLTVL.

The table lists this clone with a count of one. The chain carries TRBV11-3 and TRBJ2-5; D is undetermined. The CDR3 contains 13 residues. The germline V and J ends were trimmed by 0 bases and 4 bases, with 6 bases remaining between them. Germline V gene data show CDR1 as SGHNT and CDR2 as YENEEA. The CDR3 nucleotides read TGTGCCAGCAGCTTAGATTCGGGAGAGACCCAGTACTTC. The encoded protein is CASSLDSGETQYF.

This chain joins TRBV30 and TRBJ2-1, with TRBD2 matching 14 bases. V dropped 7 bases and J dropped 2; count of bases not matched to a gene: 1. The CDR3 is 14 amino acids. CDR1 is GTSNPN and CDR2 is SVGIG in the germline V gene (reference sequence). The CDR3 protein is CASGLAGAYNEQFF. CDR3 bases: TGTGCCTCGGGACTAGCGGGAGCCTACAATGAGCAGTTCTTC.

The chain is built from TRBV4-3 and TRBJ2-1; 10 nucleotides agree with TRBD2. With 4 bases clipped from V and 3 bases from J, the junction kept 0 bases outside the gene matches. CDR3 size: 14 residues. Germline assignment: CDR1 LGHNA and CDR2 YSLEER. CDR3 sequence reads: CASSPSGGYNEQFF. The CDR3 coding sequence is TGCGCCAGCAGCCCTAGCGGGGGCTACAATGAGCAGTTCTTC.

The chain carries TRBV7-2 and TRBJ2-1; D is unclear. In germline, CDR1 is SGHTA, CDR2 FQGNSA. The CDR3 totals 11 residues. V was shortened by 8 bases and J by 2 bases, with 4 bases between the two germline ends. The CDR3 loop is CASATYNEQFF. Here the CDR3 DNA reads TGTGCCAGCGCGACCTACAATGAGCAGTTCTTC.

The chain joins TRBV5-6 to TRBJ1-1; D not resolved. Trimming pared 5 bases from V and 1 base from J, leaving 9 bases between. The CDR3 covers 13 residues. Looked up from germline, CDR1 is SGHDT and CDR2 is YYEEEE. This CDR3 is CASRQSTNTEAFF. As DNA, the CDR3 is TGTGCCAGCAGACAATCAACGAACACTGAAGCTTTCTTT.

The chain couples TRBV30 to TRBJ2-7; 11 bases fit TRBD2. This CDR3 region has 17 residues. CDR1 is GTSNPN, CDR2 SVGIG, per germline (reference sequence). Losses at the gene ends were 2 bases for V and 3 bases for J; bases not matched to a gene: 12. CDR3 DNA sequence: TGTGCCTGGAGTCCCACCGGATTACTAGCGGGAGTCTACGAGCAGTACTTC. This gives the protein CAWSPTGLLAGVYEQYF.

The chain combines TRBV7-9 with TRBJ2-5, with 9 bases identical to TRBD2. CDR3 length: 15 amino acids. The V gene's germline CDR1 is SEHNR and CDR2 FQNEAQ (reference sequence). J was trimmed by 5 bases and V by 3 bases; bases with no gene match: 7. The CDR3, as DNA: TGTGCCAGCAGCTTCCCGCGGGGGGGCCCTGAGACCCAGTACTTC. This sequence encodes CASSFPRGGPETQYF.

In its sample, this clone was seen once. The V call is TRBV30, the J call TRBJ1-6, with 7 bases identical to TRBD1. The CDR3 loop spans 15 amino acids. Germline loops: CDR1 GTSNPN, CDR2 SVGIG (reference sequence). Trimming at V came to 0 bases and at J to 8 bases, leaving 7 bases not matched to a gene. The CDR3 nucleotides are TGTGCCTGGAGTGTTACCCGACAGGGAGATTCACCCCTCCACTTT. The encoded protein is CAWSVTRQGDSPLHF.

The rearrangement joins TRBV6-1 to TRBJ1-2; 7 positions match TRBD1. The germline CDR1 and CDR2 sequences are MNHNS and SASEGT. J was trimmed by 2 bases and V by 5 bases; bases with no gene match: 2. CDR3 length equals 13 residues. The CDR3: CASSRQGNYGYTF. In nucleotides, the CDR3 is TGTGCCAGCAGTCGACAGGGCAACTATGGCTACACCTTC.

The J gene is TRBJ2-7, the V gene TRBV19; D is undetermined. CDR3 length: 11 residues. Germline CDR1 LNHDA, CDR2 SQIVND (reference sequence). The CDR3 sequence is CAAGESYEQYF. The CDR3 DNA reads TGTGCAGCAGGCGAGTCCTACGAGCAGTACTTC. The full variable domain, in which reference TRBV19 and TRBJ2-7 provide the parts outside the CDR3, is DGGITQSPKYLFRKEGQNVTLSCEQNLNHDAMYWYRQDPGQGLRLIYYSQIVNDFQKGDIAEGYSVSREKKESFPLTVTSAQKNPTAFYLCAAGESYEQYFGPGTRLTVT.